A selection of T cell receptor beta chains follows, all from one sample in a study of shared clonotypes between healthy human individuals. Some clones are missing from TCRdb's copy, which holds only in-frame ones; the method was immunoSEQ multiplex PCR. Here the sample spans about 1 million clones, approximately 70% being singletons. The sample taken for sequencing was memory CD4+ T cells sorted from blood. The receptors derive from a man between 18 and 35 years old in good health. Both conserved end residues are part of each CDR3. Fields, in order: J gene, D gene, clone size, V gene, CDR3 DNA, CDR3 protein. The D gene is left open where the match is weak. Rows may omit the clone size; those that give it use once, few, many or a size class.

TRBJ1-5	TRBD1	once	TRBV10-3	TGTGCCATCAGTGAGGCTGGACAGGACAATCAGCCCCAGCATTTT	CAISEAGQDNQPQHF
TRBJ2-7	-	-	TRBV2	TGTGCCAGCAGTCGGGACCGATCCTACGAGCAGTACTTC	CASSRDRSYEQYF
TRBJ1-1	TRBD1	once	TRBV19	TGTGCCAGTAGTATAGTGGGACAGGGGGCTACTGAAGCTTTCTTT	CASSIVGQGATEAFF
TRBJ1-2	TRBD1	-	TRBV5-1	TGCGCCAGCAGCGGACAGGAATTCGGGACAGGCTATGGCTACACCTTC	CASSGQEFGTGYGYTF
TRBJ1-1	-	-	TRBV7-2	TGTGCCAGCAGCTCTTGGGACCTTGGGGGTGAAGCTTTCTTT	CASSSWDLGGEAFF
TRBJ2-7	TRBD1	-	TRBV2	TGTGCCAGCAGGCGGGACAGGGGGCTATACGAGCAGTACTTC	CASRRDRGLYEQYF
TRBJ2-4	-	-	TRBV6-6	TGTGCCAGCAATGACCCGGGAATTGGGGCTTTTCAGTACTTC	CASNDPGIGAFQYF
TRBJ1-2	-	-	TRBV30	TGTGCCGAGAACAGATTCCTTCCTGCTAACTATGGCTACACCTTC	CAENRFLPANYGYTF
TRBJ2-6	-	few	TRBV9	TGTGCCAGCAGCGCCGAACAGGGAGCTGGGGCCAACGTCCTGACTTTC	CASSAEQGAGANVLTF
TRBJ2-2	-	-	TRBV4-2	TGTGCCAGCAGCCAGGCCGGGGAGCTGTTTTTT	CASSQAGELFF
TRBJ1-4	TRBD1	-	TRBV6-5	TGTGCCAGCAGTATCGACAGGGGAAGGGAAAAACTGTTTTTT	CASSIDRGREKLFF
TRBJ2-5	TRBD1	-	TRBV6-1	TGTGCCAGCACCCCAAACAGGGGGGAGACCCAGTACTTC	CASTPNRGETQYF
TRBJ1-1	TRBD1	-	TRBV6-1	TGTGCCAGCAGCCACACCGGACAGGGGTGGGGTGAAGCTTTCTTT	CASSHTGQGWGEAFF
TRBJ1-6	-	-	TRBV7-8	TGTGCCAGCAGCTTAACGCAGGCAAATTCACCCCTCCACTTT	CASSLTQANSPLHF
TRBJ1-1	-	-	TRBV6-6	TGTGCCAGCAGTCGGGGTGACTGGGGCACTGAAGCTTTCTTT	CASSRGDWGTEAFF
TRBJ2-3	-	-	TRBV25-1	TGTGCCAGCAGGCAGGACGGAGGGGCAGATACGCAGTATTTT	CASRQDGGADTQYF
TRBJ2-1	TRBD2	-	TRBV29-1	TGCAGCGTTGCCATGTCTAGCGGGGTCTACAATGAGCAGTTCTTC	CSVAMSSGVYNEQFF
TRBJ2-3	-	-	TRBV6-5	TGTGCCAGCAGTACGGGGGATACCCTCGTCAATACGCAGTATTTT	CASSTGDTLVNTQYF
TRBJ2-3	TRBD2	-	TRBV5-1	TGCGCCAGCAGCTTGGAGAGTAGCGGGACCTCCACAGATACGCAGTATTTT	CASSLESSGTSTDTQYF
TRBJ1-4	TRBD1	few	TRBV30	TGTGCCTGGAGGCAGGGGGGAGCGGCAACTAATGAAAAACTGTTTTTT	CAWRQGGAATNEKLFF
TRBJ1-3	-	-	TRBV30	TGTGCCTGGAGTGTAGCAGCTGGAAACACCATATATTTT	CAWSVAAGNTIYF
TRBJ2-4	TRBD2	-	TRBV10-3	TGTGCCATCAAGGAGGGAGGGCCGACAAACATTCAGTACTTC	CAIKEGGPTNIQYF
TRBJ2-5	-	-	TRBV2	TGTGCCACCTCATTCGGGGGCCTCCAAGAGACCCAGTACTTC	CATSFGGLQETQYF
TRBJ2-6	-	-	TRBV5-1	TGCGCCAGCAGCTTGGCCCGGGGGGCGCATAAAGGGGCCAACGTCCTGACTTTC	CASSLARGAHKGANVLTF
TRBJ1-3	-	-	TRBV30	TGTGCCTGGAGTGTAGGCTCCAGCTCTGGAAACACCATATATTTT	CAWSVGSSSGNTIYF
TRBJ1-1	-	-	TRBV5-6	TGTGCCAGCAGCTTGGATCGGTCAGGGGAAGCTTTCTTT	CASSLDRSGEAFF
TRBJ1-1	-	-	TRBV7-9	TGTGCCAGCAGCCAAACAGCAGACACTGAAGCTTTCTTT	CASSQTADTEAFF
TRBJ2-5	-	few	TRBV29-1	TGCAGCGTTGGAATACAAGAGACCCAGTACTTC	CSVGIQETQYF
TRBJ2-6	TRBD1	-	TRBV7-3	TGTGCCAGCAGCTTAATGGCAGGGGGCGTGGGCGGGGCCAACGTCCTGACTTTC	CASSLMAGGVGGANVLTF
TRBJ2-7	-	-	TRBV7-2	TGTGCCAGCAGCTCTGCCTACGAGCAGTACTTC	CASSSAYEQYF
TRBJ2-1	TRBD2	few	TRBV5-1	TGCGCCAGCAGCTTGGTAACTAGCGGGATGAATGAGCAGTTCTTC	CASSLVTSGMNEQFF
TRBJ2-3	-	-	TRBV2	TGTGCCAGCAGAGAGACAGGAGTAGGCACAGATACGCAGTATTTT	CASRETGVGTDTQYF
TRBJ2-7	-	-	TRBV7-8	TGTGCCAGCAGCCCTACTAGTAAATCCTACGAGCAGTACTTC	CASSPTSKSYEQYF
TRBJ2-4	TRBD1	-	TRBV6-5	TGTGCCAGCAGTCCTACAGGGGTTGAAAACATTCAGTACTTC	CASSPTGVENIQYF
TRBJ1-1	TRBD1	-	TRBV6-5	TGTGCCAGCAGTTACATGGGACAGGGTAGGTCTGAAGCTTTCTTT	CASSYMGQGRSEAFF
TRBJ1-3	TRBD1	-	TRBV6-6	TGTGCCAGCAGTTCCTCCCCAGGGGGCGAAAACACCATATATTTT	CASSSSPGGENTIYF
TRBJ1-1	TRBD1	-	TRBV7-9	TGTGCCAGCAGCTTAAGGCAGGGGGGCACTGAAGCTTTCTTT	CASSLRQGGTEAFF
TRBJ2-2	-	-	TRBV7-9	TGTGCCAGCAGCCTTGGCAGGAACACCGGGGAGCTGTTTTTT	CASSLGRNTGELFF
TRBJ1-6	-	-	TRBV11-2	TGTGCCAGCAGCACGGAGGGGTCACCCCTCCACTTT	CASSTEGSPLHF
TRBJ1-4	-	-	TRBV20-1	TGCAGTGCTCCCAGGGATGAAAAACTGTTTTTT	CSAPRDEKLFF
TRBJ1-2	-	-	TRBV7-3	TGTGCCAGCAGCTCATTTCAGGGACGTGGCTACACCTTC	CASSSFQGRGYTF
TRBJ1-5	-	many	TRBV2	TGTGCCAGCAGTGAAGGGGGGGGAGGGAGGAGGCCCCAGCATTTT	CASSEGGGGRRPQHF
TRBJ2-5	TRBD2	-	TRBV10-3	TGTGCCACCTTTAGCGGGAGGCATAGAGAGACCCAGTACTTC	CATFSGRHRETQYF
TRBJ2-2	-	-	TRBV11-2	TGTGCCAGCAGCTCTAGGGGGGGAAGCGCCGGGGAGCTGTTTTTT	CASSSRGGSAGELFF
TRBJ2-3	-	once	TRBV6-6	TGTGCCAGCAGTCGCGGGGGCACAGATACGCAGTATTTT	CASSRGGTDTQYF
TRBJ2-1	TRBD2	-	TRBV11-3	TGTGCCAGCAGCCCCCGGACTAGCGGGGGGGGAAATGAGCAGTTCTTC	CASSPRTSGGGNEQFF
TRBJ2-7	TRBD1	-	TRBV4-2	TGTGCCAGCAGCCAGCCGGGACAGGGGTACTACGAGCAGTACTTC	CASSQPGQGYYEQYF
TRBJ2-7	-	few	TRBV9	TGTGCCAGCAGCGTAGGTGGGGTAAGTCCTTACGAGCAGTACTTC	CASSVGGVSPYEQYF